This T cell receptor (beta chain) originates from a study of cytomegalovirus exposure and HLA in healthy donors. Broader study findings: An ancestry cluster, one associated with Asian ancestry, reportedly showed fewer N-insertions than the 666-donor mean in a later analysis.

V was shortened by 4 bases and J by 2 bases, with 11 bases between the two germline ends. The CDR3 runs to 15 residues. CDR1 and CDR2 from the germline V gene are SNHLY and FYNNEI. PCR involved 60 Vbeta and 13 Jbeta primers. Libraries were prepared by immunoSEQ multiplex PCR; TCRdb keeps only in-frame clonotypes and omits some of them. Of about 190,000 clones listed, roughly 80% are singletons. Turning to this clone: Its antigen is undetermined.

Material for sequencing was PBMCs. The receptor was derived from a woman between 18 and 30 years old in good health and CMV-seronegative. J is TRBJ1-4 and V is TRBV2; D is unclear. The CDR3 loop reads CASSAGDATNEKLFF. The DNA of the CDR3 is TGTGCCAGCAGTGCGGGTGACGCTACTAATGAAAAACTGTTTTTT.